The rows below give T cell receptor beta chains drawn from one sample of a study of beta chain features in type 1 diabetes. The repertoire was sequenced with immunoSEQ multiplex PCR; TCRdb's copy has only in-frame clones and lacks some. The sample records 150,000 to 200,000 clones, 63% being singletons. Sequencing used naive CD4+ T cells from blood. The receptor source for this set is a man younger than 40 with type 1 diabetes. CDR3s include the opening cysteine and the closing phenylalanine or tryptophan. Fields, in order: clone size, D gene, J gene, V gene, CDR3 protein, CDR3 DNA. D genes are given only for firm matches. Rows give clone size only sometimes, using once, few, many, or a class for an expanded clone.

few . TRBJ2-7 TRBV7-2 CASSFISLSYEQYF TGTGCCAGCAGCTTCATATCTCTCTCCTACGAGCAGTACTTC
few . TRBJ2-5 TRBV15 CATSRAGRGQETQYF TGTGCCACCAGCAGAGCAGGGCGGGGCCAAGAGACCCAGTACTTC
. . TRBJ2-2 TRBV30 CAWRRQTEGELFF TGTGCCTGGAGGAGACAGACGGAAGGGGAGCTGTTTTTT
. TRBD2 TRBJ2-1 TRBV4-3 CASSQNLLAVSSYNEQFF TGCGCCAGCAGCCAAAACTTACTAGCGGTGAGCTCCTACAATGAGCAGTTCTTC
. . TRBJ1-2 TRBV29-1 CSVEVGNDYGYTF TGCAGCGTTGAAGTTGGGAATGACTATGGCTACACCTTC
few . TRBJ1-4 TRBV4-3 CASSQASASEGYEKLFF TGCGCCAGCAGCCAAGCATCGGCATCGGAGGGGTATGAAAAACTGTTTTTT
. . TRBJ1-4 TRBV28 CASGRQGTEKLFF TGTGCCAGCGGGCGGCAGGGGACTGAAAAACTGTTTTTT
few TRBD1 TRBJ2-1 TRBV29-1 CSVGQGVYNEQFF TGCAGCGTCGGACAGGGGGTCTACAATGAGCAGTTCTTC
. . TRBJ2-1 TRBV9 CASSVGIGGLSSYNEQFF TGTGCCAGCAGCGTAGGAATAGGCGGACTAAGCTCCTACAATGAGCAGTTCTTC
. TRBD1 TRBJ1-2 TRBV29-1 CSAGQGDYGYTF TGCAGCGCTGGACAGGGCGACTATGGCTACACCTTC
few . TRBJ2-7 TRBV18 CASSPPDPGPNTYEQYF TGTGCCAGCTCACCACCCGACCCAGGACCGAATACCTACGAGCAGTACTTC
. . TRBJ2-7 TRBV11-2 CASSFGAGEAYEQYF TGTGCCAGCAGCTTCGGGGCAGGGGAAGCCTACGAGCAGTACTTC
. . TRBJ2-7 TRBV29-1 CSVAPEQGPVEQYF TGCAGCGTTGCCCCTGAACAGGGTCCTGTCGAGCAGTACTTC
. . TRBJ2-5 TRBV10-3 CAISDGAIGGQETQYF TGTGCCATCAGTGACGGGGCCATTGGGGGACAAGAGACCCAGTACTTC
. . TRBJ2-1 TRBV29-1 CSVLNEQFF TGCAGCGTTCTCAATGAGCAGTTCTTC
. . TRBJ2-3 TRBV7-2 CASSLDAGAGTDTQYF TGTGCCAGCAGCTTAGATGCCGGGGCAGGCACAGATACGCAGTATTTT
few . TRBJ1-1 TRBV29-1 CSVARDTNTEAFF TGCAGCGTTGCCAGGGATACGAACACTGAAGCTTTCTTT
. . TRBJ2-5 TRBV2 CASSERSGKETQYF TGTGCCAGCAGTGAAAGGAGTGGGAAGGAGACCCAGTACTTC
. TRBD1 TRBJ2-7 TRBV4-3 CASSQEDRGRPHGSEQYF TGCGCCAGCAGCCAAGAGGACAGGGGAAGACCCCATGGGAGCGAGCAGTACTTC
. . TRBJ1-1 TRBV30 CAWSGNRDTEAFF TGTGCCTGGAGTGGTAACAGGGACACTGAAGCTTTCTTT
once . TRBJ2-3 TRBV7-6 CASSWHTDTQYF TGTGCCAGCAGCTGGCACACAGATACGCAGTATTTT
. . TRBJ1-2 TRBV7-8 CASSQISGPLYGYTF TGTGCCAGCAGTCAGATCTCGGGACCGCTATATGGCTACACCTTC
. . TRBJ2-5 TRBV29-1 CSVEEGDYQETQYF TGCAGCGTTGAAGAAGGAGACTACCAAGAGACCCAGTACTTC
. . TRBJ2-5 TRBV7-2 CASSLAKKETQYF TGTGCCAGCAGCTTAGCTAAGAAAGAGACCCAGTACTTC
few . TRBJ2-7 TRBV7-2 CASSLTGYEQYF TGTGCCAGCAGCTTAACGGGCTACGAGCAGTACTTC
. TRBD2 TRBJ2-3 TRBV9 CASSVGLAGAEDTQYF TGTGCCAGCAGCGTAGGGCTAGCGGGGGCTGAAGATACGCAGTATTTT
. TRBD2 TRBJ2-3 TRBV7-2 CASSLVAGETDTQYF TGTGCCAGCAGCTTAGTTGCGGGGGAGACAGATACGCAGTATTTT
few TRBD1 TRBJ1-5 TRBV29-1 CSVAGQGAQPQHF TGCAGCGTTGCGGGACAGGGGGCACAGCCCCAGCATTTT
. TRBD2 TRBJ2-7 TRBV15 CATSREGLGEQYF TGTGCCACCAGCAGAGAGGGACTAGGCGAGCAGTACTTC
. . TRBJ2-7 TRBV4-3 CASSLQVDSYEQYF TGCGCCAGCAGCCTACAGGTAGATTCCTACGAGCAGTACTTC
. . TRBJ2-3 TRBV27 CASSPRTDTQYF TGTGCCAGCAGTCCCCGCACAGATACGCAGTATTTT
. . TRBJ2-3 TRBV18 CASSPGGPDTQYF TGTGCCAGCTCACCAGGGGGGCCAGATACGCAGTATTTT
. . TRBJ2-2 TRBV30 CAWSGRGETGELFF TGTGCCTGGAGCGGCAGGGGGGAAACCGGGGAGCTGTTTTTT
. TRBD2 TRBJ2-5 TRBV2 CASSELAAQETQYF TGTGCCAGCAGTGAACTAGCGGCACAAGAGACCCAGTACTTC
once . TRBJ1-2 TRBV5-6 CASSPPGRPYGYTF TGTGCCAGCAGCCCCCCGGGGAGACCCTATGGCTACACCTTC
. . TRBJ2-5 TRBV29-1 CSASGEVETQYF TGCAGCGCTTCAGGGGAGGTTGAGACCCAGTACTTC
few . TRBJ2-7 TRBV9 CASSDPRREQYF TGTGCCAGCAGCGACCCCCGGAGGGAGCAGTACTTC
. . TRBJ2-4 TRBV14 CASSQALAKNIQYF TGTGCCAGCAGCCAAGCCCTAGCCAAAAACATTCAGTACTTC
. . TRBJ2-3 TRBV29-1 CSVLGGLLSTDTQYF TGCAGCGTTCTGGGGGGCCTACTTAGCACAGATACGCAGTATTTT
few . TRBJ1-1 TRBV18 CASSLSSLNTEAFF TGTGCCAGCTCACTTTCCTCATTGAACACTGAAGCTTTCTTT
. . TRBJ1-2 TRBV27 CASSLSGYYGYTF TGTGCCAGCAGTTTATCAGGGTACTATGGCTACACCTTC
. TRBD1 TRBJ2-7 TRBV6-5 CASKKQGAEQYF TGTGCCAGCAAGAAACAGGGGGCCGAGCAGTACTTC